The T cell receptor (beta chain) under discussion was sequenced for a study of T cells in Graves' hyperthyroidism and ophthalmopathy. This clonotype was seen at least ten times. Its specificity is not known. V lost 8 bases, J lost 8 bases, and 16 bases stayed unmatched. The length of the CDR3 is 16 residues. The V gene's germline CDR1 is MNHNS and CDR2 SASEGT. Patients were excluded because of uncontrolled infection, other autoimmune disease, pregnancy or lactation. Diagnosis rested on symptoms, serum thyroxine and TRAb, thyroid ultrasound, and orbital computed tomography. Researchers amplified the TCR beta CDR3 regions from RNA transcripts. HTBI primers were the set used in a first-round RT-PCR of the TCR CDR3. TCRdb re-analysed the multiplex PCR reads in MiXCR, keeping a single row per CDR3 protein. The profile covers 490,000 or so distinct CDR3 sequences, with about 16% appearing a single time and 29% taken by the ten largest.

Broader study findings: Clonotypes that were expanded in thyroid above 0.001 mostly appeared in blood too.

What was sequenced was blood. This rearrangement joins TRBV6-1 to TRBJ2-1, with 9 bases lining up with TRBD2. The clonotype originates from a woman aged 30 to 39 with Graves' ophthalmopathy. The DNA for the CDR3 is TGTGCCAGCTCGCCCTTAAGGAGCGGGAGGATCGATGAGCAGTTCTTC. Its translation is CASSPLRSGRIDEQFF.